The 3 T cell receptor beta chains presented below share a single source sample, sequenced in a study of blood T cell repertoires in COVID-19. Assay: immunoSEQ multiplex PCR; the TCRdb copy retains only in-frame clones and omits some. The sample lists roughly 250,000 clones, 85% to 90% occurring once. Sequencing was performed on peripheral blood. All receptors come from a woman aged 40 to 55 who had recovered from COVID-19.

V and J are TRBV18 and TRBJ1-4, with D maybe TRBD1 (6 bases). Trimming left V 3 bases short and J 8 bases short, with 19 bases between. Germline assignment: CDR1 KGHSH and CDR2 LQKENI. The length of the CDR3 is 16 residues. This CDR3 is CASSPLGRGRGEKLFF. CDR3 coding DNA: TGTGCCAGCTCACCCCTGGGCAGGGGTCGAGGGGAAAAACTGTTTTTT.

This clone was seen just once. The rearrangement uses TRBV7-9 and TRBJ2-5; D is unresolved. CDR3 length: 15 residues. Germline lookup yields CDR1 SEHNR and CDR2 FQNEAQ (reference sequence). Deletions cut 2 bases from V and 5 bases from J, with 15 bases between. CDR3 sequence (DNA): TGTGCCAGCAGCTTAATGGGTGGGCGTCAGGAGACCCAGTACTTC. It is translated as CASSLMGGRQETQYF.

The V call is TRBV19, the J call TRBJ2-7, with 8 bases identical to TRBD2. J gave up 3 bases and V 1 base, and 5 bases lay outside the gene matches. This CDR3 is 15 amino acids long. The V gene's germline CDR1 is LNHDA and CDR2 SQIVND (reference sequence). The CDR3 loop is CASSIAGRGDYEQYF. The CDR3 bases are TGTGCCAGTAGTATAGCCGGGAGGGGGGACTACGAGCAGTACTTC.